The 25 T cell receptor beta chains given below trace back to one sample, sequenced in a study of cytomegalovirus exposure and HLA in healthy donors (dated by TCRdb to 2015 to 2018). The receptor library was made with the immunoSEQ multiplex PCR assay. The multiplex PCR relied on a mix of 60 forward primers for TCR Vbeta segments and 13 reverse primers for TCR Jbeta segments. TCRdb holds this immuneACCESS table with in-frame rearrangements only. Some clones are missing; in checked studies, unresolved V genes explain under half, and the rest has no known cause. This sample comprises tens of thousands of clones, roughly four fifths of them detected only once. Of the sample, over 1.5% falls within the top ten clones. Material: PBMCs. The receptors stem from a man aged 35 to 55 in good health and CMV-seronegative.

V usage is TRBV7-9 and J usage is TRBJ1-5, with 11 positions matching TRBD1. The CDR3 length is 16 residues. Germline lookup yields CDR1 SEHNR and CDR2 FQNEAQ (reference sequence). V was pared by 0 bases and J by 4 bases, with 2 bases of the junction left unmatched. CDR3 DNA sequence: TGTGCCAGCAGCTTAGCTGGACAGGGGGCGAATCAGCCCCAGCATTTT. Protein product: CASSLAGQGANQPQHF.

The rearrangement uses TRBV19 and TRBJ2-3; the match to TRBD2 covers 11 bases. With V trimmed by 7 bases and J by 4 bases, 7 bases remained unmatched. The CDR3 contains 15 residues. The germline V gene encodes CDR1 LNHDA and CDR2 SQIVND (reference sequence). The CDR3 DNA sequence: TGTGCCAGTACCGGTAGCGGGGGGGCGGCAGATACGCAGTATTTT. Amino acids: CASTGSGGAADTQYF.

The chain uses TRBV4-1 and TRBJ1-1; 9 bases are shared with TRBD1. Losses at the gene ends were 4 bases for V and 0 bases for J; bases not matched to a gene: 6. In germline, CDR1 is MGHRA, CDR2 YSYEKL. The CDR3 has 16 amino acids. CDR3 residues: CASSLGQGRMNTEAFF. DNA for the CDR3: TGCGCCAGCAGCCTGGGACAGGGTCGGATGAACACTGAAGCTTTCTTT.

This clone was seen more than once but under ten times. The rearrangement uses TRBV27 and TRBJ1-2; possible D gene TRBD1, 5 bases. CDR1 is MNHEY and CDR2 is SMNVEV in the germline V gene (reference sequence). The CDR3 extends over 14 amino acids. Trimming stripped 6 bases from V and 5 bases from J, with 16 bases between. The CDR3 DNA is TGTGCCAGCAGCATCCGGGGGTTAGGATATGGCTACACCTTC. As protein: CASSIRGLGYGYTF.

This chain connects TRBV7-2 to TRBJ2-1; 11 bases are shared with TRBD2. With V trimmed by 0 bases and J by 10 bases, 5 bases remained unmatched. Germline CDR1 and CDR2: SGHTA and FQGNSA. CDR3 length: 15 residues. As DNA, the CDR3 is TGTGCCAGCAGCTTAGCTAGCGGGGGGGCTCGGGAGCAGTTCTTC. Translation: CASSLASGGAREQFF.

This chain links TRBV7-9 with TRBJ1-6; D is undetermined. The germline CDR1 and CDR2 sequences are SEHNR and FQNEAQ (reference sequence). V was shortened by 5 bases and J by 0 bases, with 11 bases between the two germline ends. The CDR3 contains 16 residues. This chain's CDR3 is CASSAPLSSYNSPLHF. In DNA form, the CDR3 reads TGTGCCAGCAGCGCCCCACTGAGCTCCTATAATTCACCCCTCCACTTT. The whole variable domain, remainder taken from reference TRBV7-9 and TRBJ1-6, is DTGVSQNPRHKITKRGQNVTFRCDPISEHNRLYWYRQTLGQGPEFLTYFQNEAQLEKSRLLSDRFSAERPKGSFSTLEIQRTEQGDSAMYLCASSAPLSSYNSPLHFGNGTRLTVT.

The chain employs TRBV18 and TRBJ2-5; maybe TRBD1 (6 bases). CDR1 and CDR2 (germline): KGHSH, LQKENI. CDR3 length: 15 amino acids. V lost 3 bases and J 1 base, leaving 12 bases between the germline ends. CDR3 region: CASSPRGGVQETQYF. CDR3 DNA sequence: TGTGCCAGCTCACCTAGAGGGGGAGTCCAAGAGACCCAGTACTTC.

This rearrangement joins TRBV7-2 to TRBJ1-1; D may be TRBD1 (6 bases). Trimming took off 5 bases at V and 0 bases at J, with 13 bases between the two ends. The CDR3 runs to 15 residues. CDR1 is SGHTA and CDR2 is FQGNSA in the germline V gene. The CDR3 DNA reads TGTGCCAGCAGCACCGTCGACAGGATGAACACTGAAGCTTTCTTT. This sequence encodes CASSTVDRMNTEAFF.

This chain uses TRBV4-1 with TRBJ2-1, with D perhaps matching TRBD2 (7 bases). The germline V gene has CDR1 MGHRA and CDR2 YSYEKL. The V end was cut by 3 bases, the J end by 8 bases, with 17 bases between. The CDR3 runs 15 residues. In DNA, the CDR3 is TGCGCCAGCAGCCAGATGGGGGGGGCCGGGTATGAGCAGTTCTTC. Its protein product is CASSQMGGAGYEQFF.

Notes on this clone: A read error may account for a junction end that differs from germline. This rearrangement joins TRBV5-6 to TRBJ2-5; D might be TRBD1 (6 bases). The CDR3 consists of 16 residues. The germline gives CDR1 SGHDT, CDR2 YYEEEE. CDR3 sequence: CASSFFLGAGGEAQYF. Here the CDR3 DNA reads TGTGCCAGCAGCTTTTTTCTGGGGGCGGGTGGAGAGGCCCAGTACTTC.

V and J are TRBV19 and TRBJ2-2; 7 bases fit TRBD1. Trimming cost V 3 bases and J 10 bases; bases outside gene matches: 11. Germline V gives CDR1 LNHDA, CDR2 SQIVND (reference sequence). This CDR3 region has 15 residues. The CDR3 reads CASSIVRAGGAELFF. CDR3 sequence (DNA): TGTGCCAGTAGTATCGTCAGGGCAGGGGGTGCGGAGCTGTTTTTT.

The J gene is TRBJ1-5, the V gene TRBV30, with D possibly TRBD1 on 6 matching bases. Trimming took 3 bases from V and 3 from J, leaving 12 bases between them. CDR3 length: 14 residues. Germline CDR1 and CDR2: GTSNPN and SVGIG (reference sequence). CDR3 sequence (DNA): TGTGCCTGGAGCCTCGGGACAATCAATCAGCCCCAGCATTTT. It translates to CAWSLGTINQPQHF.

The CDR3 region has the DNA TGTGCCAGCAGAGCCACCCGGACAGGGCAGAATCAGCCCCAGCATTTT. As protein: CASRATRTGQNQPQHF. This chain uses TRBV2 with TRBJ1-5, with TRBD1 matching over 8 bases. The germline CDR1 and CDR2 sequences are SNHLY and FYNNEI. Trimming removed 6 bases from V and 4 bases from J; junction bases left unmatched: 11. The CDR3 length is 16 residues.

The chain has TRBV27 and TRBJ1-1, with D perhaps TRBD1 (5 bases). V was trimmed by 5 bases and J by 1 base, leaving 14 bases between them. CDR1 and CDR2 (germline): MNHEY, SMNVEV (reference sequence). The CDR3 sequence is 15 residues long. Here the CDR3 reads CASSPVWGGNTEAFF. The CDR3 DNA reads as TGTGCCAGCAGTCCCGTCTGGGGGGGGAACACTGAAGCTTTCTTT.

J is TRBJ2-7 and V is TRBV4-3, with TRBD1 matching 12 bases. CDR1 and CDR2 (germline): LGHNA, YSLEER. V lost 1 base to trimming and J lost 5 bases; unmatched junction nucleotides: 9. The CDR3 runs to 17 residues. In nucleotides, the CDR3 is TGCGCCAGCAGCCAAGTCGGGACAGGGGGCGGGAGAGACGAGCAGTACTTC. Its protein product is CASSQVGTGGGRDEQYF.

This clone was counted a single time. The genes are TRBV7-2 and TRBJ1-1; tentative D call: TRBD1 (5 bases). From germline, CDR1 is SGHTA and CDR2 FQGNSA. The CDR3 contains 13 residues. Trimming stripped 1 base from V and 5 bases from J, with 8 bases between. The DNA for the CDR3 is TGTGCCAGCAGCTTAGGTGGGGGGACTGAAGCTTTCTTT. As protein: CASSLGGGTEAFF.

This chain connects TRBV6-6 to TRBJ1-1; possible D gene TRBD1, 5 bases. The V gene's germline CDR1 is MNHNY and CDR2 SVGAGI (reference sequence). This CDR3 has 14 amino acids. Trimming took off 0 bases at V and 6 bases at J, with 11 bases between the two ends. The CDR3 DNA reads as TGTGCCAGCAGTTACTCGAAGCAGGGATCTGAAGCTTTCTTT. Translated: CASSYSKQGSEAFF.

The CDR3 DNA reads TGTGCCAGCAGACAGGGTCTACATGAAAAACTGTTTTTT. Translation gives CASRQGLHEKLFF. The V call is TRBV25-1, the J call TRBJ1-4, with D possibly matching TRBD1 (6 bases). The CDR3 sequence is 13 residues long. V was trimmed by 6 bases and J by 6 bases, leaving 11 bases between them. In germline, CDR1 is MGHDK, CDR2 SYGVNS. The full variable domain, its missing parts supplied by reference TRBV25-1 and TRBJ1-4, is EADIYQTPRYLVIGTGKKITLECSQTMGHDKMYWYQQDPGMELHLIHYSYGVNSTEKGDLSSESTVSRIRTEHFPLTLESARPSHTSQYLCASRQGLHEKLFFGSGTQLSVL.

The chain is built from TRBV2 and TRBJ1-4; the match to TRBD1 covers 8 bases. The V gene's germline CDR1 is SNHLY and CDR2 FYNNEI. This CDR3 is 13 amino acids long. V gave up 8 bases and J gave up 3 bases; unmatched junction bases: 2. CDR3 loop: CASGQGPNEKLFF. In nucleotides, the CDR3 is TGTGCCAGCGGACAGGGACCTAATGAAAAACTGTTTTTT. Based on the CDR3 plus reference TRBV2 and TRBJ1-4, the full variable domain is EPEVTQTPSHQVTQMGQEVILRCVPISNHLYFYWYRQILGQKVEFLVSFYNNEISEKSEIFDDQFSVERPDGSNFTLKIRSTKLEDSAMYFCASGQGPNEKLFFGSGTQLSVL.

This rearrangement joins TRBV27 to TRBJ2-1; D call uncertain. V dropped 4 bases and J dropped 1 base, with 5 bases sitting between them. In germline, CDR1 is MNHEY, CDR2 SMNVEV (reference sequence). This CDR3 contains 13 residues. The CDR3 DNA reads as TGTGCCAGCAGTTATACTTCCTACAATGAGCAGTTCTTC. Its protein product is CASSYTSYNEQFF.

The chain uses TRBV7-2 and TRBJ2-3; unclear D gene. Germline V lookup: CDR1 SGHTA, CDR2 FQGNSA. The CDR3 sequence is 15 residues long. V lost 1 base to trimming and J lost 2 bases, with 10 bases between them. The CDR3 here is CASSLETLLTDTQYF. In DNA form, the CDR3 reads TGTGCCAGCAGCTTAGAGACTTTACTCACAGATACGCAGTATTTT.

The chain employs TRBV7-9 and TRBJ2-2; 7 nucleotides align to TRBD1. This CDR3 contains 15 residues. CDR1 is SEHNR, CDR2 FQNEAQ, per germline (reference sequence). Losses at the gene ends were 5 bases for V and 1 base for J; bases not matched to a gene: 4. The CDR3 region is CASSKRTGNTGELFF. The CDR3, as DNA: TGTGCCAGCAGCAAAAGGACAGGGAACACCGGGGAGCTGTTTTTT.

The chain has TRBV9 and TRBJ2-7; 13 nucleotides agree with TRBD2. Germline-derived CDR1 and CDR2 are SGDLS and YYNGEE. The V gene end was trimmed by 4 bases and the J gene end by 5 bases; junction bases not matched to a gene: 9. The CDR3 loop spans 16 amino acids. CDR3 residues: CASSFTGTSGTNEQYF. The CDR3 DNA follows: TGTGCCAGCAGCTTCACCGGGACTAGCGGGACGAACGAGCAGTACTTC. The full variable domain, its missing parts supplied by reference TRBV9 and TRBJ2-7, is DSGVTQTPKHLITATGQRVTLRCSPRSGDLSVYWYQQSLDQGLQFLIQYYNGEERAKGNILERFSAQQFPDLHSELNLSSLELGDSALYFCASSFTGTSGTNEQYFGPGTRLTVT.

CDR3 residues: CASREGVAETQYF. DNA for the CDR3: TGTGCCAGCAGAGAGGGTGTCGCGGAGACCCAGTACTTC. This rearrangement joins TRBV2 to TRBJ2-5, with D possibly being TRBD2 (5 bases). CDR1 is SNHLY and CDR2 is FYNNEI in the germline V gene. Trimming took off 6 bases at V and 5 bases at J, with 13 bases between the two ends. The CDR3 totals 13 residues.

V and J are TRBV30 and TRBJ1-2; D perhaps matches TRBD1 (6 bases). Germline V lookup: CDR1 GTSNPN, CDR2 SVGIG (reference sequence). This CDR3 spans 13 amino acids. V lost 1 base, J lost 11 bases, and 17 bases lay in between. The CDR3 reads CAWSDRTDGKYTF. CDR3 in DNA: TGTGCCTGGAGTGATCGGACAGACGGAAAATACACCTTC.